These 19 T cell receptor beta chains came from one sample sequenced in a study of cytomegalovirus exposure and HLA in healthy donors. TCRdb keeps only in-frame clones here, not all; method: immunoSEQ multiplex PCR. In the table there are 120,000 or so clones, approximately 90% of which are singletons. Sequencing was carried out using PBMCs. The receptors originated from a woman under 30 in good health and CMV-seronegative.

The chain carries TRBV27 and TRBJ1-6; D possibly corresponds to TRBD1 (5 bases). The V end was cut by 4 bases, the J end by 5 bases, with 15 bases between. CDR1 is MNHEY, CDR2 SMNVEV, per germline (reference sequence). The CDR3 spans 16 residues. CDR3 residues: CASSYLWGGNNSPLHF. DNA of the CDR3: TGTGCCAGCAGTTACCTATGGGGGGGGAATAATTCACCCCTCCACTTT.

This chain connects TRBV9 to TRBJ1-1; D is perhaps TRBD1 (6 bases). There are 18 residues in the CDR3. With 0 bases removed from V and 6 bases from J, the gap between germline ends came to 24 bases. Per germline, CDR1 SGDLS and CDR2 YYNGEE. CDR3 bases: TGTGCCAGCAGCGTAGGATCCACTCCGGGACACCTTGGACCTGAAGCTTTCTTT. It is translated as CASSVGSTPGHLGPEAFF.

CDR3 region: CASSVGGTSVNTQYF. The CDR3, as DNA: TGTGCCAGCAGCGTAGGTGGGACTAGCGTAAATACGCAGTATTTT. This chain joins TRBV9 and TRBJ2-3, with 10 bases fitting TRBD2. There are 15 residues in the CDR3. Trimming removed 0 bases from V and 7 bases from J; junction bases left unmatched: 5. Germline V gene lookup returns CDR1 SGDLS and CDR2 YYNGEE.

V gene TRBV15 combines with J gene TRBJ2-3, with 7 bases identical to TRBD1. This CDR3 contains 15 residues. Germline V CDR1 and CDR2: LNHNV, YYDKDF (reference sequence). V lost 7 bases to trimming and J lost 1 base; unmatched junction nucleotides: 8. The CDR3 is CATNQGDRGTDTQYF. The CDR3 DNA is TGTGCCACCAACCAGGGGGATCGTGGCACAGATACGCAGTATTTT.

The V gene is TRBV6-5, the J gene TRBJ1-1, with D maybe TRBD1 (5 bases). Trimming shortened V by 2 bases and J by 8 bases, and 9 bases separated the two germline ends. CDR1 and CDR2 (germline): MNHEY, SVGAGI. There are 12 residues in the CDR3. CDR3 sequence (DNA): TGTGCCAGCAGTTACAGGCAGGGAGAAGCTTTCTTT. Protein: CASSYRQGEAFF.

The chain is built from TRBV11-3 and TRBJ2-1; 7 bases fit TRBD1. CDR1 is SGHNT and CDR2 is YENEEA in the germline V gene. With V trimmed by 5 bases and J by 0 bases, 4 bases remained unmatched. The CDR3 runs 15 residues. CDR3 sequence: CASSVGTDSYNEQFF. CDR3 in DNA: TGTGCCAGCAGCGTAGGGACAGACTCCTACAATGAGCAGTTCTTC.

V usage is TRBV7-2 and J usage is TRBJ1-5; TRBD1 matches at 9 bases. The CDR3 runs 17 residues. Germline loops: CDR1 SGHTA, CDR2 FQGNSA. Losses at the gene ends were 5 bases for V and 3 bases for J; bases not matched to a gene: 11. DNA of the CDR3: TGTGCCAGCAGCCCACGGGACAGGGAGGGATACAATCAGCCCCAGCATTTT. As protein: CASSPRDREGYNQPQHF.

The rearrangement links TRBV5-4 to TRBJ1-2; 9 bases fit TRBD1. Per the germline V gene, CDR1 is SGHNT and CDR2 is YYREEE (reference sequence). V dropped 3 bases and J dropped 3; count of bases not matched to a gene: 9. This CDR3 spans 16 amino acids. This chain's CDR3 is CASSSGGTGNDYGYTF. The CDR3 DNA reads TGTGCCAGCAGCTCAGGGGGGACAGGGAACGACTATGGCTACACCTTC.

V is TRBV2 and J is TRBJ2-4; 12 nucleotides align to TRBD2. There are 15 residues in the CDR3. Trimming at V came to 6 bases and at J to 2 bases, leaving 2 bases not matched to a gene. Germline CDR1 reads SNHLY; CDR2 reads FYNNEI. The CDR3 DNA follows: TGTGCCAGCAGACTAGCGGGAGGATCCAAAAACATTCAGTACTTC. It yields the protein CASRLAGGSKNIQYF.

The genes are TRBV2 and TRBJ2-6; tentatively, D is TRBD1 (6 bases). Trimming left V 6 bases short and J 0 bases short, with 18 bases between. CDR1 and CDR2 (germline): SNHLY, FYNNEI. The CDR3 sequence is 18 residues long. The CDR3 nucleotides are TGTGCCAGCAGGAATTTTGCAGGGGCCCTCTCTGGGGCCAACGTCCTGACTTTC. Residues: CASRNFAGALSGANVLTF.

The chain joins TRBV19 to TRBJ2-5; 8 bases are a match to TRBD1. The CDR3 totals 15 residues. Looked up from germline, CDR1 is LNHDA and CDR2 is SQIVND (reference sequence). V shed 0 bases, J shed 2 bases, and the junction held 2 bases outside the gene matches. Written as DNA, the CDR3 is TGTGCCAGTAGTATAGAGGGGACAGGTCAAGAGACCCAGTACTTC. Residues: CASSIEGTGQETQYF.

This chain links TRBV7-3 with TRBJ2-1, with 7 bases identical to TRBD2. The CDR3 contains 13 residues. Germline V gene lookup returns CDR1 SGHTA and CDR2 FQGTGA. The V segment lost 2 bases and the J segment 9 bases; nucleotides outside the gene matches: 4. CDR3: CASSLVGGGEQFF. CDR3 DNA: TGTGCCAGCAGCTTAGTTGGCGGGGGTGAGCAGTTCTTC.

This clone was found a few times. The V and J genes are TRBV15 and TRBJ1-1; 8 bases align to TRBD1. This CDR3 has 18 residues. Per the germline V gene, CDR1 is LNHNV and CDR2 is YYDKDF (reference sequence). Unmatched junction bases numbered 12, after V lost 0 bases and J lost 3 bases. CDR3 nucleotides: TGTGCCACCAGCAGAGATGTCCAGGGGGCGCGAAAGGACACTGAAGCTTTCTTT. Translation gives CATSRDVQGARKDTEAFF.

This sequence joins TRBV29-1 and TRBJ1-2; no reliable D call. The CDR3 runs 17 residues. CDR1 and CDR2 (germline): SQVTM, ANQGSEA. Trimming left V 6 bases short and J 1 base short, with 24 bases between. CDR3 nucleotides: TGCAGCGTGAGATTTACCCATCGGGGAGCCTTTAACTATGGCTACACCTTC. As protein: CSVRFTHRGAFNYGYTF.

The CDR3 sequence is CASSVEGRQAYGYTF. CDR3 sequence (DNA): TGTGCCAGCAGCGTAGAAGGGAGACAGGCTTATGGCTACACCTTC. The rearrangement uses TRBV9 and TRBJ1-2, with D tentatively TRBD1 (6 bases). The germline V and J ends were trimmed by 0 bases and 5 bases, with 14 bases remaining between them. Germline V gene lookup returns CDR1 SGDLS and CDR2 YYNGEE. The CDR3 sequence is 15 residues long.

J is TRBJ2-7 and V is TRBV7-9; the D gene is possibly TRBD1 (6 bases). The V end lost 1 base, the J end lost 0 bases, and 19 bases lay between the germline ends. Germline V CDR1 and CDR2: SEHNR, FQNEAQ (reference sequence). CDR3 length: 18 residues. CDR3 DNA sequence: TGTGCCAGCAGCTTAGTGGGTACCCGGGACATCAACTCCTACGAGCAGTACTTC. Translating gives CASSLVGTRDINSYEQYF. Together with reference TRBV7-9 and TRBJ2-7, the CDR3 gives the full variable domain: DTGVSQNPRHKITKRGQNVTFRCDPISEHNRLYWYRQTLGQGPEFLTYFQNEAQLEKSRLLSDRFSAERPKGSFSTLEIQRTEQGDSAMYLCASSLVGTRDINSYEQYFGPGTRLTVT.

V and J are TRBV2 and TRBJ1-2, with TRBD1 matching 11 bases. The germline V gene encodes CDR1 SNHLY and CDR2 FYNNEI. V lost 6 bases to trimming and J lost 4 bases; unmatched junction nucleotides: 1. The CDR3 has 13 amino acids. This chain's CDR3 is CASRGQGGYGYTF. The CDR3 nucleotides read TGTGCCAGCAGGGGACAGGGGGGCTATGGCTACACCTTC.

The rearrangement links TRBV28 to TRBJ2-5; possible D gene TRBD2, 6 bases. Germline assignment: CDR1 MDHEN and CDR2 SYDVKM. This CDR3 is 12 amino acids long. V dropped 3 bases and J dropped 7 bases, with 9 bases sitting between them. CDR3 sequence reads: CASSLMGGTQYF. In DNA form, the CDR3 reads TGTGCCAGCAGTTTGATGGGAGGGACCCAGTACTTC.

The rearrangement joins TRBV9 to TRBJ2-1, with D possibly being TRBD1 (7 bases). Trimming took 4 bases from V and 4 from J, leaving 21 bases between them. Germline V gene sequence: CDR1 SGDLS, CDR2 YYNGEE. This CDR3 comprises 17 residues. CDR3 region: CASSLPLQGEDYNEQFF. CDR3 in DNA: TGTGCCAGCAGCCTACCCCTTCAGGGGGAGGATTACAATGAGCAGTTCTTC.